The sequence of this T cell receptor (beta chain) was determined in a study of blood T cells in healthy people across ages. Through a sample-barcoded 5' primer and a J-beta primer mix, a second PCR was run for roughly 6 to 11 cycles. Each CDR3 protein is one row after TCRdb ran MiXCR on the 5' RACE reads. In the table there are just over 1 million distinct CDR3 sequences, under 45% of which are singletons. This clonotype was counted only a few times. Source material: blood. This receptor was obtained from a woman between 55 and 75 years old in good health.

Here the CDR3 reads CASSLIPRRSYEQYF. CDR3 DNA sequence: TGTGCCAGCAGCTTAATTCCTAGACGATCCTACGAGCAGTACTTC. The chain employs TRBV7-2 and TRBJ2-7; D not resolved. Germline CDR1 SGHTA, CDR2 FQGNSA. With 2 bases removed from V and 1 base from J, the gap between germline ends came to 12 bases. CDR3 size: 15 residues.